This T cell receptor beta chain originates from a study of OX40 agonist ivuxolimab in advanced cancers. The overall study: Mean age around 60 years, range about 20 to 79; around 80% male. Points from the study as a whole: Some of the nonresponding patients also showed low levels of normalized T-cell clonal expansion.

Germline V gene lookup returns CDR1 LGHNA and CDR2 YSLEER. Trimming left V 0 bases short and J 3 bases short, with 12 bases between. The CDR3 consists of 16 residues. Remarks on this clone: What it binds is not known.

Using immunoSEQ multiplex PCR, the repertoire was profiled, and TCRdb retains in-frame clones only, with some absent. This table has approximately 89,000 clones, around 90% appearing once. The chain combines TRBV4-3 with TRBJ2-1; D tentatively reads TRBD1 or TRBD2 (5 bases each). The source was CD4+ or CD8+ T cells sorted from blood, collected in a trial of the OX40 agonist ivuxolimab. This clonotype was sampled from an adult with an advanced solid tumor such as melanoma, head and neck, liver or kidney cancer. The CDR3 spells CASSQDGTVNYNEQFF. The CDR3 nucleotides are TGCGCCAGCAGCCAAGATGGGACCGTAAACTACAATGAGCAGTTCTTC.